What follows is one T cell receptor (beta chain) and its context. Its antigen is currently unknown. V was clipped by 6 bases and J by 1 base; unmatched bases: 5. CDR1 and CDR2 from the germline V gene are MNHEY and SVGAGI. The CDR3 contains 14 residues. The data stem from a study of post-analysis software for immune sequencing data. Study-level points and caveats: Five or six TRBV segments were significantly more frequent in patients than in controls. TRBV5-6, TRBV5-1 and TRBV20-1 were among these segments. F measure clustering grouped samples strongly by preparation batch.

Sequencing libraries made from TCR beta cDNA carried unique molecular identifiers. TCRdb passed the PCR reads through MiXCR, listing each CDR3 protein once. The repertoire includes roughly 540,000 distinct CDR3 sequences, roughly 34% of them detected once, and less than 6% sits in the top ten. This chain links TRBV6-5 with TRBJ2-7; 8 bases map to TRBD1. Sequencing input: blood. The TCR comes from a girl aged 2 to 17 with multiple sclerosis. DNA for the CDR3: TGTGCCAGCAGGACCGGGACAGGTTCCTACGAGCAGTACTTC. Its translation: CASRTGTGSYEQYF.